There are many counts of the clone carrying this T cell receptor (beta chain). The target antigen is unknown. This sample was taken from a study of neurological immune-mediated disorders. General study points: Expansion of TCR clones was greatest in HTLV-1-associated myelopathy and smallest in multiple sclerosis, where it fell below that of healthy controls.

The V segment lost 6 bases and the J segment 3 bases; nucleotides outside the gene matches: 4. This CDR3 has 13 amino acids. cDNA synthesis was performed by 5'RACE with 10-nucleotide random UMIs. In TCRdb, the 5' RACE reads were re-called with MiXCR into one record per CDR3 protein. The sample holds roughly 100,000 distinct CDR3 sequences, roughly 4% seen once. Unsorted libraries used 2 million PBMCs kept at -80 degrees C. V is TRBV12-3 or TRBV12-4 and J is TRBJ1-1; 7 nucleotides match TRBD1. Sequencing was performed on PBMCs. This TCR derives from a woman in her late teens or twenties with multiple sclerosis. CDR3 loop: CASSRTGDTEAFF. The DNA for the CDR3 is TGTGCCAGCAGCCGAACAGGGGACACTGAAGCTTTCTTT.